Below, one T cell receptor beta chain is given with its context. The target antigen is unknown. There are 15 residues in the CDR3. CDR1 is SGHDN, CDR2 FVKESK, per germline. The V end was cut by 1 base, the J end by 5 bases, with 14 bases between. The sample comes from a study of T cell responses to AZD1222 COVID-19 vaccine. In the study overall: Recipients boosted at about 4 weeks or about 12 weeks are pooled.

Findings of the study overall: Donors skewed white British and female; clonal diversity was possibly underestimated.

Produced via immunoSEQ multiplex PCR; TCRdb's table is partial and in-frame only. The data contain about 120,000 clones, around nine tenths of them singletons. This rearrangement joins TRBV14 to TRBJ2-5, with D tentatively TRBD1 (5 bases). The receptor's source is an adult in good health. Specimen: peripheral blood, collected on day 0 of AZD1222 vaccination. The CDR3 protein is CASSQVYPGMETQYF. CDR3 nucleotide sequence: TGTGCCAGCAGCCAAGTTTATCCAGGGATGGAGACCCAGTACTTC.